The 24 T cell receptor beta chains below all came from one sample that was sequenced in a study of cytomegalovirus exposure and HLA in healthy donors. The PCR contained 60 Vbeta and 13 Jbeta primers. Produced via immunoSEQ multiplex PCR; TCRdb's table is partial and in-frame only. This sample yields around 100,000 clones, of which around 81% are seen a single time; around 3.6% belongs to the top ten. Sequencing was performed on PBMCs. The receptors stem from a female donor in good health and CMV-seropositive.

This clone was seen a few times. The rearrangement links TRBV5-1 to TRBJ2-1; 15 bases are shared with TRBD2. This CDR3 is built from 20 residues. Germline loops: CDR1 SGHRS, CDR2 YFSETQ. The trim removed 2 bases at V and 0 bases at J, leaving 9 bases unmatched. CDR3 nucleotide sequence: TGCGCCAGCAGCTTCAGGGGGGGACTAGCGGGAGGTGGCTCCTACAATGAGCAGTTCTTC. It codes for CASSFRGGLAGGGSYNEQFF.

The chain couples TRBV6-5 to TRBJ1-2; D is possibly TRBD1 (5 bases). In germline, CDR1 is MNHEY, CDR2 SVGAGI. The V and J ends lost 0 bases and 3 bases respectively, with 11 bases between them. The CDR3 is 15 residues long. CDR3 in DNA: TGTGCCAGCAGTTACTCGGGTCAGGGTCACTATGGCTACACCTTC. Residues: CASSYSGQGHYGYTF.

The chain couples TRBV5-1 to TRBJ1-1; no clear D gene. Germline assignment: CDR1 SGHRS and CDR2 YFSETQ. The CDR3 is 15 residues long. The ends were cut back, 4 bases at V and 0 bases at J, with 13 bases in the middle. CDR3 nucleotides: TGCGCCAGCAGCCTGAGGCAGCTCATGAACACTGAAGCTTTCTTT. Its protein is CASSLRQLMNTEAFF.

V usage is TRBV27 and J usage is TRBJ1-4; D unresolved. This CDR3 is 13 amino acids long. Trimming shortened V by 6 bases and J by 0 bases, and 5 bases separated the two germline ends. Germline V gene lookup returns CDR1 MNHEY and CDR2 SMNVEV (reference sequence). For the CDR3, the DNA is TGTGCCAGCAGAATAGCAACTAATGAAAAACTGTTTTTT. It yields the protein CASRIATNEKLFF.

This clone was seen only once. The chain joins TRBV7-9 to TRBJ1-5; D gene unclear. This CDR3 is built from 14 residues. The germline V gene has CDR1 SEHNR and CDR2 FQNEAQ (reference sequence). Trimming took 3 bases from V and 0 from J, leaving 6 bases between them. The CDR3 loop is CASSFGNSNQPQHF. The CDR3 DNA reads TGTGCCAGCAGCTTTGGCAATAGCAATCAGCCCCAGCATTTT.

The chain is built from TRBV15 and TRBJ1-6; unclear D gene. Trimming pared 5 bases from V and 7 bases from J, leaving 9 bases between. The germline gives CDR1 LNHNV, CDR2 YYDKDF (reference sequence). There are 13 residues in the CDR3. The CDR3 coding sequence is TGTGCCACCAGCCACAAGAAGAATTCACCCCTCCACTTT. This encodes CATSHKKNSPLHF.

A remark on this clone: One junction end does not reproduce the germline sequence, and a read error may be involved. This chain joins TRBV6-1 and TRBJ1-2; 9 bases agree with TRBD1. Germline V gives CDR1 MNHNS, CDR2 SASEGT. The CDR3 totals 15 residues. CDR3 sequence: CASSDLPGQGTGYPF. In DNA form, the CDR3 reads TGTGCCAGCAGTGACCTACCGGGACAGGGAACCGGCTACCCCTTC.

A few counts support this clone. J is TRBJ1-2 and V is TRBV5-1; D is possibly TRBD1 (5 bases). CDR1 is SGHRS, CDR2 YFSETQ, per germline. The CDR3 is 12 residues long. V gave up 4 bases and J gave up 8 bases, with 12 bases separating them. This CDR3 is CASSGRGAGYTF. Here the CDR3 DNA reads TGCGCCAGCAGCGGGAGGGGCGCGGGCTACACCTTC. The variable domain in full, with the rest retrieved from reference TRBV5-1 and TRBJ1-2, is KAGVTQTPRYLIKTRGQQVTLSCSPISGHRSVSWYQQTPGQGLQFLFEYFSETQRNKGNFPGRFSGRQFSNSRSEMNVSTLELGDSALYLCASSGRGAGYTFGSGTRLTVV.

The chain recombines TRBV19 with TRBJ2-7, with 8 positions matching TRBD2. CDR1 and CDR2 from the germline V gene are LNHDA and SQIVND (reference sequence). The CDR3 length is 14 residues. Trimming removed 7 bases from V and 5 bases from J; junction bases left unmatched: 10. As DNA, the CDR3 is TGTGCCAGTAATGGTCCGGGGGGGCGAAACGAGCAGTACTTC. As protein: CASNGPGGRNEQYF.

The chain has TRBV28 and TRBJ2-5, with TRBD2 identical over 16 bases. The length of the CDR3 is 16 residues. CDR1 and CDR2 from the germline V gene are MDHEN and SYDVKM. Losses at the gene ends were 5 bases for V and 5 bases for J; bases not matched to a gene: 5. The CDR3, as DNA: TGTGCCAGCAGTATGGGACTAGCGGGAGGGTGGGAGACCCAGTACTTC. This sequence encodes CASSMGLAGGWETQYF.

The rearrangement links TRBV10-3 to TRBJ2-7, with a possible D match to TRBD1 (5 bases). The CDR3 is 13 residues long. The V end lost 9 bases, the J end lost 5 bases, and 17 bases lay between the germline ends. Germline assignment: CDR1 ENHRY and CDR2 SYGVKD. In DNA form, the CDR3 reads TGTGCCATAGGGGAAGAGAGCTGGCACGAGCAGTACTTC. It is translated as CAIGEESWHEQYF.

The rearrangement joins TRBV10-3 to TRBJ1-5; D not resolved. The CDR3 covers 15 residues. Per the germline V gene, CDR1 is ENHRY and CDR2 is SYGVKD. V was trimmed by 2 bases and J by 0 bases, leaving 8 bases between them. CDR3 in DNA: TGTGCCATCAGTGAGGGTCTCGGTAGCAATCAGCCCCAGCATTTT. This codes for CAISEGLGSNQPQHF.

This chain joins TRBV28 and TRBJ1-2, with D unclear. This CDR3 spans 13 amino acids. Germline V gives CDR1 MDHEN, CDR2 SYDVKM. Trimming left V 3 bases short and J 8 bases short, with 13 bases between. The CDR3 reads CASSLVRGVGYTF. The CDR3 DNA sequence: TGTGCCAGCAGTTTGGTACGAGGAGTCGGCTACACCTTC.

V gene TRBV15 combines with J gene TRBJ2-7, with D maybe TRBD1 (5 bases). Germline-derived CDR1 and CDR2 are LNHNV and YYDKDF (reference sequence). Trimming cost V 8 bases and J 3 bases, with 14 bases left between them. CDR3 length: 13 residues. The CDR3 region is CATRQRGGYEQYF. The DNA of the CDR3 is TGTGCCACCCGACAGCGAGGCGGCTACGAGCAGTACTTC.

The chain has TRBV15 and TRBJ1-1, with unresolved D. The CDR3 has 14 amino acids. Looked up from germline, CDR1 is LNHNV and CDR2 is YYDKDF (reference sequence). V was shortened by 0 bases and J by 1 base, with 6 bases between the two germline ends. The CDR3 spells CATSRDLWNTEAFF. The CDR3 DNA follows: TGTGCCACCAGCAGAGATCTGTGGAACACTGAAGCTTTCTTT.

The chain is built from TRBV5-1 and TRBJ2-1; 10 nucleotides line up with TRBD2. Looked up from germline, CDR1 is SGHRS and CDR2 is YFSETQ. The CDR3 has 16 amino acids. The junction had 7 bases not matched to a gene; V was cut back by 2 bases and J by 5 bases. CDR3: CASSLAGGPLDNEQFF. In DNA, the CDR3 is TGCGCCAGCAGCTTAGCGGGAGGGCCTCTGGACAATGAGCAGTTCTTC.

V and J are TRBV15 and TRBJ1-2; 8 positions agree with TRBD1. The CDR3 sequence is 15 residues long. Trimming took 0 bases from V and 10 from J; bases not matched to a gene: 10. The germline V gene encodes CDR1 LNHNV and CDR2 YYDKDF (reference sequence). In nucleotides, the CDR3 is TGTGCCACCAGCAGAGATGGGATTCCTCAGGGGGCCTACACCTTC. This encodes CATSRDGIPQGAYTF.

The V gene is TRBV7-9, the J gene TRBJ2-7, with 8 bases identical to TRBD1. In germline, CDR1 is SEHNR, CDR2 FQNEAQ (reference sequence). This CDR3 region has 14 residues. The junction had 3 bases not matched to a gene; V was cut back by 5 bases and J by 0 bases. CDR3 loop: CASSPGGSSYEQYF. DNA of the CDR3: TGTGCCAGCAGCCCAGGGGGCAGCTCCTACGAGCAGTACTTC.

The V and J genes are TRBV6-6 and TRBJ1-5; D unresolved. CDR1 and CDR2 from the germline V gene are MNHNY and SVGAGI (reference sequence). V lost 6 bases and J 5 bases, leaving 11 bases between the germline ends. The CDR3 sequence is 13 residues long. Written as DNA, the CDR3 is TGTGCCAGCAGGGGCACCTTCGATCAGCCCCAGCATTTT. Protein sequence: CASRGTFDQPQHF.

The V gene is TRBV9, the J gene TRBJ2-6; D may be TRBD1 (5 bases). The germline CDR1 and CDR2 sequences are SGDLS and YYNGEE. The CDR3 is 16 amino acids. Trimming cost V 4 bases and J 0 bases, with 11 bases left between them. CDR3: CASSPTQGSGANVLTF. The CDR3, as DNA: TGTGCCAGCAGCCCTACTCAGGGCTCTGGGGCCAACGTCCTGACTTTC.

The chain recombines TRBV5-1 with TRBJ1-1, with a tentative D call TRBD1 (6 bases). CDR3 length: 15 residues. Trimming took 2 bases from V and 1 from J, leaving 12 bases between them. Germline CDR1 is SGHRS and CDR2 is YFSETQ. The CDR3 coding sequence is TGCGCCAGCAGCTTTACAGGGTCGAGGAACACTGAAGCTTTCTTT. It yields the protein CASSFTGSRNTEAFF.

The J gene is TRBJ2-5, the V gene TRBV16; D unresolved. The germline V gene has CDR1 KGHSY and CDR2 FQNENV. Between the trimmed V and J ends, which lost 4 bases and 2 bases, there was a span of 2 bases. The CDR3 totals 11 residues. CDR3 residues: CASSLQETQYF. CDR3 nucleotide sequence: TGTGCCAGCAGCCTACAAGAGACCCAGTACTTC.

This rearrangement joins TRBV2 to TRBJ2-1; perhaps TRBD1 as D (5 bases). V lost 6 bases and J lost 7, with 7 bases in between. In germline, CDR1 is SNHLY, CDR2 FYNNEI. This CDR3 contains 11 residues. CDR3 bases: TGTGCCAGCAGCTCAGGGAATGAGCAGTTCTTC. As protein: CASSSGNEQFF.

The CDR3 is CATSRGRVDYGYTF. As DNA, the CDR3 is TGTGCCACCAGCAGAGGCAGGGTCGACTATGGCTACACCTTC. The gene calls are TRBV15 and TRBJ1-2; TRBD1 might be the D (5 bases). The CDR3 extends over 14 amino acids. Germline V gene data show CDR1 as LNHNV and CDR2 as YYDKDF (reference sequence). V was clipped by 1 base and J by 3 bases, with 9 bases between them.